This is a list of T cell receptor beta chains from one sample in a study of vaccination and CD4 T cells after COVID-19. The antigens of these receptors remain unknown. TCRdb reprocessed the PCR reads via MiXCR and lists one record per CDR3 protein. The sample records approximately 23,000 distinct CDR3 sequences, approximately 41% being singletons. The sequenced sample was CD4+ T cells from blood, cultured in vitro, obtained about 7 months after SARS-CoV-2 vaccination. Every receptor here comes from a human donor who had recovered from COVID-19. Both conserved end residues are part of each CDR3. The order of the fields is clone size, J gene, D gene, V gene, CDR3 protein, CDR3 DNA. The D gene is left open where the match is weak. Size values are once, few and many counts, or a class for expanded clones, and some rows have none.

clone size: few
J gene: TRBJ2-3
D gene: TRBD1
V gene: TRBV20-1
CDR3 protein: CSALGQGADTQYF
CDR3 DNA: TGCAGTGCTCTCGGCCAGGGGGCGGATACGCAGTATTTT

clone size: few
J gene: TRBJ1-2
D gene: -
V gene: TRBV20-1
CDR3 protein: CSARVQHANYGYTF
CDR3 DNA: TGCAGTGCTAGAGTTCAACACGCTAACTATGGCTACACCTTC

clone size: few
J gene: TRBJ1-2
D gene: TRBD1
V gene: TRBV20-1
CDR3 protein: CSARTGLDYGYTF
CDR3 DNA: TGCAGTGCTAGGACAGGGCTGGACTATGGCTACACCTTC

clone size: -
J gene: TRBJ1-5
D gene: -
V gene: TRBV6-1
CDR3 protein: CASTSSGNNQPQHF
CDR3 DNA: TGTGCCAGTACTTCATCGGGGAACAATCAGCCCCAGCATTTT

clone size: few
J gene: TRBJ2-7
D gene: TRBD1
V gene: TRBV7-9
CDR3 protein: CASSPGQGVHEQYF
CDR3 DNA: TGTGCCAGCAGCCCAGGACAGGGGGTCCACGAGCAGTACTTC

clone size: few
J gene: TRBJ2-7
D gene: TRBD2
V gene: TRBV20-1
CDR3 protein: CSAENLADSYEQYF
CDR3 DNA: TGCAGTGCCGAAAACCTAGCGGACTCCTACGAGCAGTACTTC

clone size: -
J gene: TRBJ2-5
D gene: -
V gene: TRBV7-9
CDR3 protein: CASSSPPGGSALKETQYF
CDR3 DNA: TGTGCCAGCAGCTCCCCCCCCGGGGGTTCTGCACTCAAAGAGACCCAGTACTTC

clone size: -
J gene: TRBJ1-1
D gene: TRBD1
V gene: TRBV6-1
CDR3 protein: CASSRDRGYTEAFF
CDR3 DNA: TGTGCCAGCAGTCGGGACAGGGGGTACACTGAAGCTTTCTTT

clone size: -
J gene: TRBJ1-1
D gene: -
V gene: TRBV7-2
CDR3 protein: CASSLNQGSEAFF
CDR3 DNA: TGTGCCAGCAGCCTAAATCAGGGGTCTGAAGCTTTCTTT

clone size: few
J gene: TRBJ2-1
D gene: -
V gene: TRBV20-1
CDR3 protein: CSARRWDDYNEQFF
CDR3 DNA: TGCAGTGCTAGACGGTGGGACGACTACAATGAGCAGTTCTTC

clone size: -
J gene: TRBJ1-2
D gene: -
V gene: TRBV12-3/TRBV12-4
CDR3 protein: CASSRQQFYGYTF
CDR3 DNA: TGTGCCAGCAGTCGACAGCAATTCTATGGCTACACCTTC

clone size: -
J gene: TRBJ1-5
D gene: -
V gene: TRBV6-5
CDR3 protein: CASSYSGSSNQPQHF
CDR3 DNA: TGTGCCAGCAGTTACTCGGGAAGTAGCAATCAGCCCCAGCATTTT

clone size: few
J gene: TRBJ1-6
D gene: TRBD1
V gene: TRBV7-9
CDR3 protein: CASSPRTGDNSPLHF
CDR3 DNA: TGTGCCAGCAGCCCTCGGACAGGAGATAATTCACCCCTCCACTTT

clone size: once
J gene: TRBJ2-1
D gene: -
V gene: TRBV5-6
CDR3 protein: CASSLSATYNEQFF
CDR3 DNA: TGTGCCAGCAGCTTATCAGCGACCTACAATGAGCAGTTCTTC

clone size: -
J gene: TRBJ1-2
D gene: -
V gene: TRBV6-2/TRBV6-3
CDR3 protein: CASRKTALNYGYTF
CDR3 DNA: TGTGCCAGCAGAAAGACAGCACTTAACTATGGCTACACCTTC

clone size: -
J gene: TRBJ1-1
D gene: TRBD1
V gene: TRBV20-1
CDR3 protein: CSARTGGVNTEAFF
CDR3 DNA: TGCAGTGCTAGGACAGGGGGCGTGAACACTGAAGCTTTCTTT

clone size: few
J gene: TRBJ2-1
D gene: TRBD1
V gene: TRBV24-1
CDR3 protein: CATSDLDPGQGTNEQFF
CDR3 DNA: TGTGCCACCAGTGATTTGGATCCGGGACAGGGGACAAATGAGCAGTTCTTC

clone size: -
J gene: TRBJ2-1
D gene: -
V gene: TRBV7-2
CDR3 protein: CASSLGTHNEQFF
CDR3 DNA: TGTGCCAGCAGCTTAGGGACCCACAATGAGCAGTTCTTC

clone size: few
J gene: TRBJ2-6
D gene: TRBD2
V gene: TRBV20-1
CDR3 protein: CSARKGGGSGSGANVLTF
CDR3 DNA: TGCAGTGCTAGAAAGGGTGGCGGGAGCGGCTCTGGGGCCAACGTCCTGACTTTC

clone size: few
J gene: TRBJ1-1
D gene: TRBD1
V gene: TRBV6-1
CDR3 protein: CASSLPWDSEAFF
CDR3 DNA: TGTGCCAGCAGCCTACCCTGGGACAGCGAAGCTTTCTTT

clone size: once
J gene: TRBJ2-5
D gene: TRBD2
V gene: TRBV19
CDR3 protein: CASSIGTTSGRQETQYF
CDR3 DNA: TGTGCCAGTAGTATAGGGACGACTAGCGGGAGACAAGAGACCCAGTACTTC

clone size: -
J gene: TRBJ1-5
D gene: -
V gene: TRBV28
CDR3 protein: CASRSSGEPQHF
CDR3 DNA: TGTGCCAGCCGATCCTCAGGGGAGCCCCAGCATTTT

clone size: -
J gene: TRBJ2-4
D gene: TRBD2
V gene: TRBV10-3
CDR3 protein: CAISEIAGAKNIQYF
CDR3 DNA: TGTGCCATCAGTGAAATAGCGGGGGCCAAAAACATTCAGTACTTC

clone size: few
J gene: TRBJ1-1
D gene: -
V gene: TRBV20-1
CDR3 protein: CSARMESQGAFF
CDR3 DNA: TGCAGTGCTAGAATGGAATCACAGGGAGCTTTCTTT

clone size: few
J gene: TRBJ2-5
D gene: TRBD1
V gene: TRBV20-1
CDR3 protein: CSARDRGQTQYF
CDR3 DNA: TGCAGTGCTAGAGACAGGGGGCAGACCCAGTACTTC

clone size: -
J gene: TRBJ2-1
D gene: -
V gene: TRBV20-1
CDR3 protein: CSAPGSLSYNEQFF
CDR3 DNA: TGCAGTGCCCCGGGTTCCCTCTCTTACAATGAGCAGTTCTTC

clone size: few
J gene: TRBJ1-6
D gene: -
V gene: TRBV20-1
CDR3 protein: CSARVGIVGSYNSPLHF
CDR3 DNA: TGCAGTGCTAGAGTGGGTATTGTGGGCTCCTATAATTCACCCCTCCACTTT

clone size: -
J gene: TRBJ2-2
D gene: -
V gene: TRBV4-2
CDR3 protein: CASSQEGLDTGELFF
CDR3 DNA: TGTGCCAGCAGCCAAGAGGGTCTCGACACCGGGGAGCTGTTTTTT

clone size: few
J gene: TRBJ1-6
D gene: TRBD1
V gene: TRBV6-1
CDR3 protein: CASSIPGQGNSPLHF
CDR3 DNA: TGTGCCAGCAGTATCCCGGGACAGGGAAATTCACCCCTCCACTTT

clone size: few
J gene: TRBJ2-6
D gene: -
V gene: TRBV24-1
CDR3 protein: CATSDPSSGANVLTF
CDR3 DNA: TGTGCCACCAGTGATCCCAGCTCTGGGGCCAACGTCCTGACTTTC

clone size: -
J gene: TRBJ1-6
D gene: -
V gene: TRBV20-1
CDR3 protein: CSARENHSPLHF
CDR3 DNA: TGCAGTGCTAGAGAAAACCATTCACCCCTCCACTTT

clone size: -
J gene: TRBJ2-7
D gene: -
V gene: TRBV10-2
CDR3 protein: CASSSDYEQYF
CDR3 DNA: TGCGCCAGCAGTTCAGACTACGAGCAGTACTTC

clone size: -
J gene: TRBJ1-6
D gene: -
V gene: TRBV20-1
CDR3 protein: CSAELGDYNSPLHF
CDR3 DNA: TGCAGTGCTGAGCTGGGGGACTATAATTCACCCCTCCACTTT